The 30 T cell receptor beta chains below all came from one sample that was sequenced in a study of vaccination and CD4 T cells after COVID-19. As to treatment: roughly 11-day PBMC culture with coronavirus spike peptide pools or control peptides (ViraFEST assay). Scientists ran DNA taken from cultured CD4+ T cells through the Oncomine TCR Beta short-read assay for sequencing. TCRdb redid the calling of the PCR reads with MiXCR, one entry per CDR3 protein. The repertoire holds 13,000 or so distinct CDR3 sequences, with approximately 45% as singletons. For these TCRs, the target antigens are not known. The material sequenced was CD4+ T cells from blood, cultured in vitro, taken after SARS-CoV-2 vaccination. The receptor set was obtained from a human donor who had recovered from COVID-19.

As DNA, the CDR3 is TGCAGTGCTAGAGATCTCCGCCTAGGATCATACAATGAGCAGTTCTTC. Translating it yields CSARDLRLGSYNEQFF. The genes are TRBV20-1 and TRBJ2-1; D remains unclear. This CDR3 comprises 16 residues. Per the germline V gene, CDR1 is DFQATT and CDR2 is SNEGSKA (reference sequence). Trimming stripped 0 bases from V and 4 bases from J, with 16 bases between.

This clonotype is termed medium-sized. The chain is built from TRBV7-3 and TRBJ1-2; the D is unclear. The CDR3 extends over 15 amino acids. Germline values: CDR1 SGHTA, CDR2 FQGTGA. Between the trimmed V and J ends, which lost 1 base and 3 bases, there was a span of 12 bases. For the CDR3, the DNA is TGTGCCAGCAGCTTAAGGGCCGAAGAAGACTATGGCTACACCTTC. The encoded protein is CASSLRAEEDYGYTF.

This clonotype was counted between two and nine times. This chain uses TRBV18 with TRBJ2-3, with TRBD1 as a possible D gene (5 bases). The CDR3 extends over 15 amino acids. V dropped 2 bases and J dropped 3 bases, with 12 bases sitting between them. Germline CDR1 reads KGHSH; CDR2 reads LQKENI. The CDR3 coding sequence is TGTGCCAGCTCACCATTCGTAGGGGTTACAGATACGCAGTATTTT. This gives the protein CASSPFVGVTDTQYF.

The genes are TRBV12-5 and TRBJ1-1; D is possibly TRBD1 (5 bases). The CDR3 extends over 13 amino acids. CDR1 is LGHNT, CDR2 FRNRAP, per germline. The V gene lost 7 bases and the J gene lost 5 bases, with 14 bases spanning the gap. The CDR3 DNA reads as TGTGCTAGTGTAGGGGTTTTGGGAACTGAAGCTTTCTTT. This gives the protein CASVGVLGTEAFF.

The chain uses TRBV29-1 and TRBJ2-1, with 13 bases fitting TRBD2. The CDR3 length is 13 residues. In germline, CDR1 is SQVTM, CDR2 ANQGSEA. The V segment lost 7 bases and the J segment 10 bases; nucleotides outside the gene matches: 7. The CDR3 DNA reads TGCAGCGCTCGGACTAGCGGGAGTCTCGAGCAGTTCTTC. It specifies CSARTSGSLEQFF.

This clonotype came up a few times. The gene calls are TRBV30 and TRBJ2-3; 13 bases fit TRBD2. This CDR3 spans 14 amino acids. V lost 4 bases to trimming and J lost 5 bases; unmatched junction nucleotides: 3. Germline CDR1 reads GTSNPN; CDR2 reads SVGIG (reference sequence). CDR3 bases: TGTGCCTGGAAACTAGCGGGAGGGATAGATACGCAGTATTTT. It yields the protein CAWKLAGGIDTQYF.

This clonotype occurred once. V usage is TRBV15 and J usage is TRBJ2-5; D gene ambiguous. The CDR3 sequence is 13 residues long. Germline assignment: CDR1 LNHNV and CDR2 YYDKDF (reference sequence). Trimming left V 1 base short and J 3 bases short, with 6 bases between. The CDR3 loop reads CATSRGSEETQYF. CDR3 sequence (DNA): TGTGCCACCAGCAGAGGAAGTGAAGAGACCCAGTACTTC.

The chain employs TRBV7-2 and TRBJ2-1; no firm D call. This CDR3 region has 15 residues. Looked up from germline, CDR1 is SGHTA and CDR2 is FQGNSA. Trimming took off 7 bases at V and 1 base at J, with 14 bases between the two ends. The DNA of the CDR3 is TGTGCCAGCATGCTTGACTGGCGGTCCTACAATGAGCAGTTCTTC. Translating gives CASMLDWRSYNEQFF.

This clonotype appeared a few times. This chain joins TRBV6-1 and TRBJ2-3; TRBD2 matches at 13 bases. The germline V gene has CDR1 MNHNS and CDR2 SASEGT. The CDR3 spans 16 residues. The junction had 4 bases not matched to a gene; V was cut back by 2 bases and J by 5 bases. CDR3 loop: CASSERTSGSGDTQYF. The CDR3 DNA is TGTGCCAGCAGTGAAAGGACTAGCGGGAGTGGAGATACGCAGTATTTT.

This clonotype has just a few counts. V gene TRBV6-2 or TRBV6-3 combines with J gene TRBJ2-7, with TRBD1 identical over 7 bases. Germline loops: CDR1 MNHEY, CDR2 SVGEGT. The V segment lost 2 bases and the J segment 5 bases; nucleotides outside the gene matches: 15. The CDR3 totals 17 residues. The CDR3 bases are TGTGCCAGCAGTTACAGGATACAGGGGAGCAGAGGAGACGAGCAGTACTTC. As protein: CASSYRIQGSRGDEQYF.

The table lists this clonotype with a few counts. The genes are TRBV27 and TRBJ2-1; 14 bases match TRBD2. The CDR3 extends over 19 amino acids. V lost 4 bases to trimming and J lost 1 base; unmatched junction nucleotides: 9. The germline CDR1 and CDR2 sequences are MNHEY and SMNVEV (reference sequence). CDR3 sequence (DNA): TGTGCCAGCAGTTCCCGGACTAGCGGGAGGTCCACGTCCTACAATGAGCAGTTCTTC. It is translated as CASSSRTSGRSTSYNEQFF.

By sample share, this clonotype is medium-sized. The CDR3 sequence: CSARKTPSEQFF. CDR3 in DNA: TGCAGTGCTAGAAAGACCCCCAGTGAGCAGTTCTTC. The rearrangement uses TRBV20-1 and TRBJ2-1; no reliable D call. From germline, CDR1 is DFQATT and CDR2 SNEGSKA (reference sequence). The CDR3 sequence is 12 residues long. Trimming removed 2 bases at V and 9 bases at J, with 11 bases between.

The table lists this clonotype with a few counts. V usage is TRBV5-1 and J usage is TRBJ1-4, with unresolved D. The germline V gene encodes CDR1 SGHRS and CDR2 YFSETQ. V lost 0 bases, J lost 5 bases, and 8 bases lay in between. CDR3 length: 14 residues. The CDR3 nucleotides read TGCGCCAGCAGCTTGGACGGAACGAATGAAAAACTGTTTTTT. Protein sequence: CASSLDGTNEKLFF.

This chain links TRBV20-1 with TRBJ2-3; D possibly uses TRBD1 or TRBD2 (5 bases each). The CDR3 contains 14 residues. The germline CDR1 and CDR2 sequences are DFQATT and SNEGSKA (reference sequence). Trimming pared 0 bases from V and 6 bases from J, leaving 13 bases between. CDR3 loop: CSARDGASMDTQYF. DNA for the CDR3: TGCAGTGCTAGAGATGGGGCTAGCATGGATACGCAGTATTTT.

The chain joins TRBV2 to TRBJ2-7; 7 nucleotides agree with TRBD1. This CDR3 spans 12 amino acids. Germline V CDR1 and CDR2: SNHLY, FYNNEI. Trimming removed 6 bases from V and 7 bases from J; junction bases left unmatched: 6. Here the CDR3 reads CASSRGQSEQYF. DNA for the CDR3: TGTGCCAGCAGCCGGGGACAGAGTGAGCAGTACTTC.

V is TRBV20-1 and J is TRBJ2-3, with a tentative D call TRBD2 (6 bases). Deletions cut 5 bases from V and 5 bases from J, with 14 bases between. The CDR3 runs to 13 residues. Per germline, CDR1 DFQATT and CDR2 SNEGSKA (reference sequence). DNA for the CDR3: TGCAGTGCTCCGGAGGGCCGTAAAGATACGCAGTATTTT. Its translation is CSAPEGRKDTQYF.

The chain couples TRBV5-1 to TRBJ1-4; D is undetermined. Germline V CDR1 and CDR2: SGHRS, YFSETQ. This CDR3 comprises 14 residues. The V end lost 4 bases, the J end lost 5 bases, and 12 bases lay between the germline ends. The CDR3 coding sequence is TGCGCCAGCAGCCCCGGCTCGGAGAATGAAAAACTGTTTTTT. It yields the protein CASSPGSENEKLFF.

The V gene is TRBV20-1, the J gene TRBJ2-3; 8 bases line up with TRBD1. CDR3 size: 12 residues. Trimming took 8 bases from V and 5 from J; bases not matched to a gene: 6. Germline lookup yields CDR1 DFQATT and CDR2 SNEGSKA (reference sequence). CDR3 in DNA: TGCAGTCTAGGACAGGGTGAAGATACGCAGTATTTT. As protein: CSLGQGEDTQYF.

This clonotype appeared a few times. V gene TRBV12-3 or TRBV12-4 combines with J gene TRBJ1-5; D is uncertain. This CDR3 has 13 amino acids. V was pared by 3 bases and J by 3 bases, with 6 bases between. The CDR3 protein is CASSLEVNQPQHF. The DNA of the CDR3 is TGTGCCAGCAGTTTGGAAGTCAATCAGCCCCAGCATTTT.

This clonotype was detected a few times. The rearrangement joins TRBV7-9 to TRBJ2-2; 7 nucleotides align to TRBD2. V dropped 5 bases and J dropped 1; count of bases not matched to a gene: 4. Germline V CDR1 and CDR2: SEHNR, FQNEAQ (reference sequence). The CDR3 covers 15 residues. CDR3 protein: CASSLGRGNTGELFF. The CDR3 DNA reads as TGTGCCAGCAGCCTTGGGAGGGGGAACACCGGGGAGCTGTTTTTT.

This clonotype was recorded a few times. CDR3 in DNA: TGTGCCAGCAGTGAAAGGCGGCCACAAAATTCACCCCTCCACTTT. Its translation is CASSERRPQNSPLHF. The chain carries TRBV2 and TRBJ1-6, with unresolved D. The CDR3 has 15 residues. V lost 2 bases and J 7 bases, leaving 12 bases between the germline ends. Germline CDR1 reads SNHLY; CDR2 reads FYNNEI.

The CDR3 DNA sequence: TGTGCCAGCAGGACAGGGTCCTTTGACAATTCACCCCTCCACTTT. As protein: CASRTGSFDNSPLHF. The rearrangement uses TRBV11-2 and TRBJ1-6; 7 bases are shared with TRBD1. Trimming at V came to 6 bases and at J to 7 bases, leaving 9 bases not matched to a gene. The CDR3 is 15 residues long. In germline, CDR1 is SGHAT, CDR2 FQNNGV.

The chain employs TRBV12-3 or TRBV12-4 and TRBJ2-3; 16 bases align to TRBD2. There are 19 residues in the CDR3. The V gene end was trimmed by 4 bases and the J gene end by 4 bases; junction bases not matched to a gene: 11. The CDR3, as DNA: TGTGCCAGCAGTTCTTCCGGGACTAGCGGGAGGGCCGGTGCAGATACGCAGTATTTT. Its protein product is CASSSSGTSGRAGADTQYF.

This clonotype was counted a few times. This chain uses TRBV7-9 with TRBJ2-7; 13 bases map to TRBD2. This CDR3 has 15 residues. With V trimmed by 3 bases and J by 4 bases, 3 bases remained unmatched. Per the germline V gene, CDR1 is SEHNR and CDR2 is FQNEAQ (reference sequence). The CDR3 here is CASSLTSGRRYEQYF. For the CDR3, the DNA is TGTGCCAGCAGCTTGACTAGCGGGAGGAGATACGAGCAGTACTTC.

This clonotype was found a few times. Here the CDR3 DNA reads TGCAGTGCTAGAGATCTAGCGGGGTACCAAGAGACCCAGTACTTC. Amino acid sequence: CSARDLAGYQETQYF. This chain links TRBV20-1 with TRBJ2-5; 9 bases agree with TRBD2. From germline, CDR1 is DFQATT and CDR2 SNEGSKA (reference sequence). The CDR3 length is 15 residues. The J segment lost 0 bases and the V segment lost 0 bases, leaving 2 bases of the junction unmatched.

DNA for the CDR3: TGCAGCGTTGGACTAGGGCCCTACGAGCAGTACTTC. This translates into CSVGLGPYEQYF. The chain recombines TRBV29-1 with TRBJ2-7, with D possibly being TRBD2 (6 bases). The V end lost 4 bases, the J end lost 2 bases, and 9 bases lay between the germline ends. Germline lookup yields CDR1 SQVTM and CDR2 ANQGSEA. CDR3 length equals 12 residues.

A single count supports this clonotype. The chain couples TRBV20-1 to TRBJ1-6; 11 nucleotides align to TRBD1. Germline V lookup: CDR1 DFQATT, CDR2 SNEGSKA (reference sequence). CDR3 length equals 14 residues. V lost 5 bases, J lost 8 bases, and 5 bases stayed unmatched. The CDR3 sequence: CSAQPGQGDSPLHF. The CDR3 DNA reads TGCAGTGCTCAGCCGGGACAGGGGGATTCACCCCTCCACTTT.

The chain couples TRBV7-2 to TRBJ2-7, with a tentative D call TRBD2 (6 bases). The J call is in doubt because the DNA end fits TRBJ2-5 better. The length of the CDR3 is 13 residues. The germline V gene has CDR1 SGHTA and CDR2 FQGNSA. CDR3 residues: CASSRGSLETQYF. The CDR3 DNA reads as TGTGCCAGCAGCCGGGGGAGTCTAGAGACCCAGTACTTC.

This chain links TRBV24-1 with TRBJ2-5; 12 nucleotides agree with TRBD2. Germline V gene data show CDR1 as KGHDR and CDR2 as SFDVKD. This CDR3 spans 13 amino acids. The ends lost 7 bases at V and 4 bases at J; junction bases unmatched: 0. The chain's CDR3 is CATRGLAGETQYF. CDR3 nucleotide sequence: TGTGCCACCAGGGGACTAGCGGGAGAGACCCAGTACTTC.

This clonotype was detected only a few times. J is TRBJ2-7 and V is TRBV27; D is perhaps TRBD1 or TRBD2 (6 bases each). Deletions cut 3 bases from V and 6 bases from J, with 18 bases between. This CDR3 region has 15 residues. Germline V gene data show CDR1 as MNHEY and CDR2 as SMNVEV (reference sequence). In DNA, the CDR3 is TGTGCCAGCAGTTTTAGGGGGGCGCGAAATGGCGAGCAGTACTTC. This codes for CASSFRGARNGEQYF.